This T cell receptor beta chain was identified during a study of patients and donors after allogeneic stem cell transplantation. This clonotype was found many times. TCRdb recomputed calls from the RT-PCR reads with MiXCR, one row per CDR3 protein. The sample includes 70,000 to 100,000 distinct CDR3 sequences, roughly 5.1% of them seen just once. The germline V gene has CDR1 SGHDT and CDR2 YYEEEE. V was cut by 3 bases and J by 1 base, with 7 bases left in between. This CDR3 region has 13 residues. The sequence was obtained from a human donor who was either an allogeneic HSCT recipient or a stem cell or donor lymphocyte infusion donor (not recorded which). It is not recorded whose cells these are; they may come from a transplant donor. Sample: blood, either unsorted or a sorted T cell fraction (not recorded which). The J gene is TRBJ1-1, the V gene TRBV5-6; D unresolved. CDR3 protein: CASSSFRNTEAFF. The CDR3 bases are TGTGCCAGCAGCTCCTTTCGGAACACTGAAGCTTTCTTT.